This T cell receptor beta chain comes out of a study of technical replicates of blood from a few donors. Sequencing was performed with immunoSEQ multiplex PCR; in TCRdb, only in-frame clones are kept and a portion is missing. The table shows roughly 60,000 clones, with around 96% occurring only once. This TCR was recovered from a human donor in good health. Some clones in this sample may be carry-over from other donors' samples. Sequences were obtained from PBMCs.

DNA for the CDR3: TGTGCCAGCGTTTTAGGAGGCGAGCAGTACTTC. Its translation: CASVLGGEQYF. This rearrangement joins TRBV27 to TRBJ2-7; TRBD2 is a possible D gene (5 bases). CDR1 and CDR2 from the germline V gene are MNHEY and SMNVEV (reference sequence). The length of the CDR3 is 11 residues. Trimming left V 8 bases short and J 6 bases short, with 11 bases between.